This T cell receptor (beta chain) originates from a study of regulatory T cells in long-lasting Graves disease. V lost 6 bases and J lost 7; bases outside the gene matches: 13. This CDR3 is 16 amino acids long. CDR1 and CDR2 (germline): SNHLY, FYNNEI. Findings and limits, study-wide: With a few thousand shared public clonotypes, persistent patients exceeded new patients, who shared more than 750. Persistent disease was characterized by preferential usage of TRBV28, TRBJ1-2 and TRBJ2-5. Persistent Graves' patients showed less TCR diversity than newly diagnosed patients showed.

Arm-PCR with iRepertoire HTBI primers amplified the CDR3 regions for these TCR beta libraries. TCRdb itself ran the multiplex PCR reads through MiXCR, one entry per CDR3 protein. The table has some 280,000 distinct CDR3 sequences, around 20% seen once. Described time point: persistent/refractory GD, antithyroid drugs over 5 years with positive TRAb. Construction of the TCR library relied on RNA isolated from PBMCs. Graves' disease diagnoses followed American Thyroid Association guidelines. The table lists this clonotype with many counts. Its cognate antigen is unknown. This TCR derives from a female donor with Graves disease. The chain carries TRBV2 and TRBJ1-5; 9 positions match TRBD1. The starting material was peripheral blood mononuclear cells (PBMCs), obtained when the disease was refractory, from a patient treated with antithyroid drugs. CDR3 bases: TGTGCCAGCAGCGCGACGAAGGGACAGGGTGGCCAGCCCCAGCATTTT. Protein sequence: CASSATKGQGGQPQHF. Together with reference TRBV2 and TRBJ1-5, the CDR3 gives the full variable domain: EPEVTQTPSHQVTQMGQEVILRCVPISNHLYFYWYRQILGQKVEFLVSFYNNEISEKSEIFDDQFSVERPDGSNFTLKIRSTKLEDSAMYFCASSATKGQGGQPQHFGDGTRLSIL.